This TCR beta chain was sequenced in a study of control samples from healthy donors and cancer patients. The germline gives CDR1 MNHEY, CDR2 SVGAGI. The CDR3 has 13 amino acids. Trimming at V came to 7 bases and at J to 2 bases, leaving 4 bases not matched to a gene. The protocol was immunoSEQ multiplex PCR, while the TCRdb copy is restricted to in-frame clones and leaves out a portion. The sample holds roughly 76,000 clones; roughly 93% are singletons and the top ten take around 4.7%. Material for sequencing was blood. The chain uses TRBV6-5 and TRBJ2-5, with 7 bases lining up with TRBD1. The source is a woman aged 18-29 years in good health. The CDR3 loop is CASNQGEQETQYF. The DNA for the CDR3 is TGTGCCAGCAACCAGGGGGAGCAAGAGACCCAGTACTTC.